The present TCR beta chain was sequenced within a study of T cell responses to AZD1222 COVID-19 vaccine. Across the whole study: Researchers grouped second doses given at about 4 or about 12 weeks into one pool. General study results and limits: The donor cohort was predominantly white British with a female majority, and clonal diversity may have been underestimated. The study reported that nearly half of spike-specific TCRs target unmutated variant regions. The repertoires were collected only after the peak T cell response.

Data came from immunoSEQ multiplex PCR; TCRdb stores just in-frame clones and leaves some out. The sample has about 120,000 clones, approximately 92% seen once. As concerns this clone: Antigen: not known.

This CDR3 is built from 15 residues. J was trimmed by 5 bases and V by 6 bases; bases with no gene match: 9. The germline gives CDR1 SEHNR, CDR2 FQNEAQ (reference sequence). This chain joins TRBV7-9 and TRBJ1-4; 7 nucleotides line up with TRBD1. The sample in question was peripheral blood, obtained on day 0 of AZD1222 vaccination. The receptor was derived from an adult in good health. As DNA, the CDR3 is TGTGCCAGCAGTCCACCGGGACAGAAAAATGAAAAACTGTTTTTT. Its protein is CASSPPGQKNEKLFF.